This T cell receptor (beta chain) was sequenced during a study of blood T cell repertoires in COVID-19. Study-level information: Samples representing acute and convalescent COVID-19 were sourced from the United States, Italy and Spain.

Some clones are missing from TCRdb's copy, which holds only in-frame ones; the method was immunoSEQ multiplex PCR. The sample consists of roughly 280,000 clones, roughly nine tenths of them appearing once. Clinical history reported by participants formed the basis on which cohorts were assigned. CDR3 size: 15 residues. Germline trimming cut 6 bases from V and 3 bases from J; bases unmatched to any gene: 11. Germline V gene sequence: CDR1 MDHEN, CDR2 SYDVKM. The sample taken for sequencing was PBMCs or T cells enriched from blood (not recorded which). The chain carries TRBV28 and TRBJ2-7; the match to TRBD2 covers 7 bases. This receptor was obtained from a woman between 50 and 59 years old who had recovered from COVID-19. As DNA, the CDR3 is TGTGCCAGCAGCCAGTTAAGCGGGACCTTCTACGAGCAGTACTTC. Translation: CASSQLSGTFYEQYF.